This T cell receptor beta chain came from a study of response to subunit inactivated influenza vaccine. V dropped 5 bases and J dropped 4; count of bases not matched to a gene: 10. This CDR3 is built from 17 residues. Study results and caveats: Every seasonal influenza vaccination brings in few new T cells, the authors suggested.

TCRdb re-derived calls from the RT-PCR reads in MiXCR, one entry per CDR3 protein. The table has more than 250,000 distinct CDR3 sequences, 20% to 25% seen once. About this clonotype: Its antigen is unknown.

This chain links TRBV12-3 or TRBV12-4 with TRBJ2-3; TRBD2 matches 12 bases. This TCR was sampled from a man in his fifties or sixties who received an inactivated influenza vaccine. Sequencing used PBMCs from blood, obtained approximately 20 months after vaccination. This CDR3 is CASSKHRTSGTADTQYF. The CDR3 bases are TGTGCCAGCAGTAAGCACCGGACTAGCGGGACGGCAGATACGCAGTATTTT.